The source of this T cell receptor (beta chain) is a study of blood T cells in healthy people across ages. The V segment lost 6 bases and the J segment 6 bases; nucleotides outside the gene matches: 7. Germline values: CDR1 SNHLY, CDR2 FYNNEI. The CDR3 sequence is 15 residues long. Combining a sample-barcoded 5' primer with a J-beta primer mix, a second PCR ran for 7 to 11 cycles. Tags on each cDNA molecule came from a template-switch adaptor with 12 random nucleotides. One entry per CDR3 protein results from TCRdb running MiXCR on the 5' RACE reads. This table holds approximately 960,000 distinct CDR3 sequences, roughly 28% found once. This same sample was also taken into another study, of T cells of mothers and their children. From that paper: Samples were provided by three healthy Caucasian mothers and their six children. Roughly 2.8 million TCR beta reads per child versus over 8 million per mother.

V and J are TRBV2 and TRBJ2-3; 12 positions match TRBD2. Material for sequencing was blood. The receptor's source is a woman aged 40 to 50 in good health. The CDR3 nucleotides read TGTGCCAGCAGGGAACTAGCGGGGGGTGAGGATACGCAGTATTTT. It specifies CASRELAGGEDTQYF.